This TCR beta chain emerged from a study of shared clonotypes between healthy human individuals. As to this clone: Antigen specificity is unknown.

Study conclusions and caveats: Blood alone was sampled, and tissue repertoires likely differ.

Here immunoSEQ multiplex PCR was the method, and the copy in TCRdb shows in-frame clones only, minus some. The table has around 1.9 million clones, 85% to 95% seen once. CDR1 is LGHNA, CDR2 YSLEER, per germline. The V and J ends lost 0 bases and 6 bases, in that order; junction bases with no gene match: 6. This CDR3 is 15 amino acids long. Cells designated naive CD8 were CD45RO-negative and were positively selected for CCR7, with terminally differentiated effector memory CD45RA+ cells excluded. The receptor was isolated from a man younger than 30 in good health. Some clones in this sample may be carry-over from other donors' samples. The V and J genes are TRBV4-3 and TRBJ2-3, with 7 bases identical to TRBD1. The sequencing sample was made of naive CD8+ T cells from PBMCs. The CDR3 region is CASSQDRQGSDTQYF. The CDR3 nucleotides are TGCGCCAGCAGCCAAGATCGACAGGGCAGCGATACGCAGTATTTT.